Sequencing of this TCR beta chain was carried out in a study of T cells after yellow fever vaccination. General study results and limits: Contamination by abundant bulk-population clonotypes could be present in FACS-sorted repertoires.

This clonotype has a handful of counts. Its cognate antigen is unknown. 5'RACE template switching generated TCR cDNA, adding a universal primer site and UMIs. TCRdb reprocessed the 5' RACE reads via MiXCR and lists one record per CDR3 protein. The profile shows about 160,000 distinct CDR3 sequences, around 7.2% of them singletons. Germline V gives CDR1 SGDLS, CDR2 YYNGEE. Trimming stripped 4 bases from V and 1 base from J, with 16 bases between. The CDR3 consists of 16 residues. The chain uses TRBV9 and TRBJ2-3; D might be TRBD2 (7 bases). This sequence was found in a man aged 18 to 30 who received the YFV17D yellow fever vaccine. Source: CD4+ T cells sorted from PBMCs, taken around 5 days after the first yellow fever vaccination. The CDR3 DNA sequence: TGTGCCAGCAGCCCCGGGGGGCGGGCGGGCACAGATACGCAGTATTTT. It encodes CASSPGGRAGTDTQYF.